This T cell receptor (beta chain) is from a study of shared clonotypes between healthy human individuals. The overall study: A donor's plate count was three for CD4 naive and three for CD4 memory; CD8 naive had two and CD8 memory one.

The data were produced by immunoSEQ multiplex PCR, yet TCRdb's version contains in-frame clones alone and is incomplete. The table records some 2.3 million clones, more than 85% of them present only once. Every contributor of samples was a Caucasian grown-up residing in Nashville, Tennessee. This CDR3 is 14 amino acids long. Trimming took 2 bases from V and 0 from J, leaving 6 bases between them. Germline CDR1 reads SGHNT; CDR2 reads YYREEE (reference sequence). The sequence derives from a young man in good health. Some clones in this sample may be carry-over from other donors' samples. The V call is TRBV5-4, the J call TRBJ2-1; D ambiguous. Sequenced sample: naive CD4+ T cells from PBMCs. The subset denotes: CD45RA+ positively selected. The CDR3 sequence: CASSFPNSYNEQFF. In nucleotides, the CDR3 is TGTGCCAGCAGCTTCCCGAACTCCTACAATGAGCAGTTCTTC.